This record covers a single T cell receptor beta chain. V was trimmed by 4 bases and J by 8 bases, leaving 18 bases between them. The CDR3 is 15 residues long. Germline CDR1 and CDR2: SGHRS and YFSETQ. The sample belongs to a study of cytomegalovirus exposure and HLA in healthy donors. The PCR contained 60 Vbeta and 13 Jbeta primers. Data came from immunoSEQ multiplex PCR; TCRdb stores just in-frame clones and leaves some out. The sample lists some 97,000 clones, 65% to 90% seen once, with less than 1.5% in the top ten. The V gene is TRBV5-1, the J gene TRBJ1-4; D is unclear. This receptor was identified in a woman aged 18-29 years in good health and CMV-seronegative. The sequencing sample was made of PBMCs. CDR3 DNA: TGCGCCAGCAGCCAAGCAAGCCTCGGCGGGGAAAAACTGTTTTTT. It is translated as CASSQASLGGEKLFF.